The TCR beta chain under discussion was sequenced for a study of T cells in localized non-small cell lung cancer. In its sample, this clone was seen a few times. Antigen: not known. The CDR3 spans 13 residues. With 6 bases clipped from V and 3 bases from J, the junction kept 3 bases outside the gene matches. Germline CDR1 SGHTA, CDR2 FQGNSA. Libraries were prepared by immunoSEQ multiplex PCR; TCRdb keeps only in-frame clonotypes and omits some of them. Among around 54,000 clones, 80% to 90% were seen once, and the ten largest hold about 20%. The study, taken as a whole, reports: A median 57 of the top 100 tumor clones appeared in adjacent lung. Adjacent uninvolved lung tissue had the highest T cell clonality, exceeding tumor.

The rearrangement links TRBV7-2 to TRBJ1-1, with TRBD1 matching over 8 bases. The sequences come from peripheral blood, collected before any cancer treatment. The sequence derives from an older male donor with stage III squamous cell lung carcinoma. CDR3 DNA: TGTGCCAGCAGGACAGGGGAGGACACTGAAGCTTTCTTT. It is translated as CASRTGEDTEAFF.